The rows below give T cell receptor beta chains drawn from one sample of a study of cytomegalovirus exposure and HLA in healthy donors. This table comes from immunoSEQ multiplex PCR, and its TCRdb copy is limited to in-frame clones, with some not included. The profile shows more than 100,000 clones, roughly four fifths of them singletons. Sequenced sample: PBMCs. The receptors stem from a woman aged 50 to 60 in good health and CMV-seropositive. CDR3s include the opening cysteine and the closing phenylalanine or tryptophan. The order of the fields is J gene, V gene, clone size, D gene, CDR3 DNA, CDR3 protein. A D gene is named only where the DNA matches it firmly. A clone size is listed for some rows: how often the clone was seen (once, few, many), or a class if it is expanded.

TRBJ1-1 TRBV9 . TRBD1 TGTGCCAGCAGCACGGGACAGGGCTACACTGAAGCTTTCTTT CASSTGQGYTEAFF
TRBJ2-1 TRBV9 . TRBD2 TGTGCCAGCAGCGCCGTAGCGGGGGCGAGCTCCTACAATGAGCAGTTCTTC CASSAVAGASSYNEQFF
TRBJ2-2 TRBV28 once . TGTGCCAGCAGGACGACAGGGAACACCGGGGAGCTGTTTTTT CASRTTGNTGELFF
TRBJ1-5 TRBV28 few . TGTGCCAGCAGTTTGGGCAGGGCAGAAGCTCAGCCCCAGCATTTT CASSLGRAEAQPQHF
TRBJ1-2 TRBV6-5 . TRBD1 TGTGCCAGCAGTGCCAGGGGGATCTCCTATGGCTACACCTTC CASSARGISYGYTF
TRBJ2-1 TRBV29-1 . TRBD2 TGCAGCGTTGAAGATCAGGGGCTAGCGGGGCAGTTCTTC CSVEDQGLAGQFF
TRBJ2-1 TRBV4-1 . TRBD1 TGCGCCAGCAGCCACCCGGGACAGGGTCGGCGTGAGCAGTTCTTC CASSHPGQGRREQFF
TRBJ1-1 TRBV5-4 . . TGTGCCAGCAGCTTGGGGGGCAGAAGCACTGAAGCTTTCTTT CASSLGGRSTEAFF
TRBJ2-3 TRBV19 . . TGTGCCAGTAGTCCCGCGGGGCTTTTTAAGCACACAGATACGCAGTATTTT CASSPAGLFKHTDTQYF
TRBJ2-1 TRBV7-9 . TRBD1 TGTGCCAGCAGTCCCGGGACAGGGGAGATCAATGAGCAGTTCTTC CASSPGTGEINEQFF
TRBJ1-6 TRBV6-1 . TRBD1 TGTGCCAGCAGGACAGGGTTTGTGGGTTCACCCCTCCACTTT CASRTGFVGSPLHF
TRBJ1-2 TRBV9 once . TGTGCCAGCAGCGCCGACAGAGTAGGCGGCAATGGCTACACCTTC CASSADRVGGNGYTF
TRBJ1-2 TRBV29-1 . TRBD1 TGCAGCGCCCCGACAGGGAACTATGGCTACACCTTC CSAPTGNYGYTF
TRBJ1-5 TRBV7-2 . . TGTGCCAGCAGCTTAGATAACCAGGTCAATCAGCCCCAGCATTTT CASSLDNQVNQPQHF
TRBJ2-5 TRBV5-1 . TRBD2 TGCGCCAGCAGCTTTTCCGGGACTAGACAAGAGACCCAGTACTTC CASSFSGTRQETQYF
TRBJ2-3 TRBV6-1 . TRBD2 TGTGCCAGCAGTTTCCGGGGGGGCGTGGTGGATACGCAGTATTTT CASSFRGGVVDTQYF
TRBJ2-2 TRBV5-1 . TRBD1 TGCGCCAGCAGCCCTGGGACAGGGGGAACGAACACCGGGGAGCTGTTTTTT CASSPGTGGTNTGELFF
TRBJ2-3 TRBV7-9 . TRBD1 TGTGCCAGCAGCTTGTTTCAGGGGGCGGATACGCAGTATTTT CASSLFQGADTQYF
TRBJ2-7 TRBV7-9 once TRBD2 TGTGCCAGCAGCTTACCTAGCGGGAGCCCTTGGTTCTACGAGCAGTACTTC CASSLPSGSPWFYEQYF
TRBJ1-5 TRBV28 . . TGTGCCAGCAGTTTTTTAAAAGGAGACGATCAGCCCCAGCATTTT CASSFLKGDDQPQHF